Each of the 2 T cell receptor beta chains below was sequenced from the same sample in a study of a mutant IDH1 vaccine in newly diagnosed glioma. Time point indicated: week 11, during vaccination. Every single dose of the vaccine, 300 ug of mutant IDH1 20-mer peptide, came with topical imiquimod. These receptors are not linked to any known antigen. The assay was immunoSEQ multiplex PCR, and TCRdb's table has in-frame clones only and misses some. Of 35,000 to 50,000 clones listed, 84% were seen once; the top ten hold about 2.3%. The specimen was PBMCs, collected from a glioma patient whose treatment included an IDH1 peptide vaccine. These receptor sequences come from a man aged 35 to 55 with glioma.

The chain has TRBV5-5 and TRBJ2-1, with TRBD1 matching over 10 bases. Germline loops: CDR1 SGHKS, CDR2 YYEKEE (reference sequence). J was trimmed by 5 bases and V by 4 bases; bases with no gene match: 6. This CDR3 contains 15 residues. In DNA, the CDR3 is TGTGCCAGCAGCCCCGGACAGGGGGTGGACAATGAGCAGTTCTTC. It codes for CASSPGQGVDNEQFF.

Concerning this clone: At the DNA level, this CDR3 is encoded by other sequences in the same sample as well. The rearrangement joins TRBV4-2 to TRBJ1-2; 7 bases agree with TRBD1. Germline V CDR1 and CDR2: LGHNA, YNFKEQ. The CDR3 length is 13 residues. V lost 3 bases and J lost 4; bases outside the gene matches: 2. The CDR3 loop reads CASSQTGPYGYTF. In nucleotides, the CDR3 is TGTGCCAGCAGCCAGACAGGGCCCTATGGCTACACCTTC.